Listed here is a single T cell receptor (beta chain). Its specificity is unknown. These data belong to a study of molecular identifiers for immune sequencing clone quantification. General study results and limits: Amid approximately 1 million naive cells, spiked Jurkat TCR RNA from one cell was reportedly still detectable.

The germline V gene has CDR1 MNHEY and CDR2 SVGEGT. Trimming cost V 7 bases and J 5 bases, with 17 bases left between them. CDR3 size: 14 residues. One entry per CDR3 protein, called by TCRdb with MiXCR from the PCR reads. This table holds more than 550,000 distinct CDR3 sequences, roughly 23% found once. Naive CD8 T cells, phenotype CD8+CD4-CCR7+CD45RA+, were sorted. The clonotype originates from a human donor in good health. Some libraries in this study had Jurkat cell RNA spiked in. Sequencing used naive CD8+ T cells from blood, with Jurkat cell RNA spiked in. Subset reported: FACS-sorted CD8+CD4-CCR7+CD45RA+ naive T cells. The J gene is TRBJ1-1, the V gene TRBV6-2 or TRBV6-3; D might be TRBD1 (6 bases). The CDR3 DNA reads TGTGCCAGCACCTCAGGTCCTAGGGGGACTGAAGCTTTCTTT. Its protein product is CASTSGPRGTEAFF.